Listed below are T cell receptor beta chains from one sample, sequenced in a study of regulatory T cells in long-lasting Graves disease. A single record per CDR3 protein comes from TCRdb applying MiXCR to the multiplex PCR reads. Seen here are about 430,000 distinct CDR3 sequences, 15% observed once, and the top ten hold approximately 7.6%. These data were also reused for a study on T cells in Graves' hyperthyroidism and ophthalmopathy.

Material: peripheral blood mononuclear cells (PBMCs), obtained at new diagnosis, from a patient treated with antithyroid drugs. The receptors shown here come from a woman in her forties with Graves disease. Each CDR3 is given with its conserved first and last residue. The D gene is left open where the match is weak. Expanded clones get a size class; other rows say once, few or many, or leave the size out.

TRBD2	TRBV28	TRBJ2-7	NA	CASSSSGLSSYEQYF	TGTGCCAGCAGTTCTAGCGGGCTCAGCTCCTACGAGCAGTACTTC
NA	TRBV2	TRBJ1-4	many	CASSYPDRATNEKLFF	TGTGCCAGCAGCTATCCTGACAGAGCAACTAATGAAAAACTGTTTTTT
NA	TRBV3-1	TRBJ2-5	NA	CASSQEGTGYSEGETQYF	TGTGCCAGCAGCCAAGAGGGGACCGGATATTCAGAAGGGGAGACCCAGTACTTC
NA	TRBV24-1	TRBJ1-2	many	CATSDATEIYSYTF	TGTGCCACCAGTGATGCGACAGAGATCTATAGCTACACCTTC
NA	TRBV6-1	TRBJ2-7	many	CASSERAANYEQYF	TGTGCCAGCAGTGAGCGGGCGGCCAATTACGAGCAGTACTTC
NA	TRBV11-3	TRBJ2-3	many	CASSFSIGSTDTQYF	TGTGCCAGCAGCTTCTCGATCGGGAGCACAGATACGCAGTATTTT
TRBD1	TRBV5-6	TRBJ1-6	many	CASSPGTGENSPLHF	TGTGCCAGCAGCCCTGGGACAGGGGAGAATTCACCCCTCCACTTT
TRBD1	TRBV6-1	TRBJ2-4	few	CASARTGPPGNIQYF	TGTGCCAGCGCACGGACAGGCCCCCCTGGAAACATTCAGTACTTC
TRBD2	TRBV5-1	TRBJ2-1	many	CASSLELLLREDYNEQFF	TGCGCCAGCAGCTTGGAACTACTGTTACGGGAGGACTACAATGAGCAGTTCTTC
TRBD1	TRBV20-1	TRBJ1-2	NA	CSADSGTGSNYGYTF	TGCAGTGCAGATTCCGGGACAGGGTCCAACTATGGCTACACCTTC
NA	TRBV7-6	TRBJ2-6	many	CASSSYGANVLTF	TGTGCCAGCAGCTCGTACGGGGCCAACGTCCTGACTTTC
NA	TRBV4-2	TRBJ2-3	NA	CASSQGVERGTDTQYF	TGTGCCAGCAGCCAAGGTGTTGAGCGTGGCACAGATACGCAGTATTTT
TRBD1	TRBV11-3	TRBJ1-3	many	CASSLDRDIGGNTIYF	TGTGCCAGCAGCTTGGACAGGGATATAGGTGGAAACACCATATATTTT
NA	TRBV7-9	TRBJ2-2	many	CASSLSGRKGGTGELFF	TGTGCCAGCAGCTTATCAGGGAGAAAAGGGGGCACCGGGGAGCTGTTTTTT
NA	TRBV19	TRBJ1-2	few	CASSILGTEVRGYTF	TGTGCCAGTAGTATATTAGGAACAGAGGTTCGTGGCTACACCTTC
TRBD1	TRBV12-3/TRBV12-4	TRBJ1-4	many	CASSYQGASEKLFF	TGTGCCAGCAGTTATCAGGGGGCGAGTGAAAAACTGTTTTTT
TRBD1	TRBV19	TRBJ1-4	many	CASSGRGQGSEKLFF	TGTGCCAGTAGTGGAAGAGGACAGGGGAGCGAAAAACTGTTTTTT
NA	TRBV6-1	TRBJ1-2	few	CASSVDWGAAYGYTF	TGTGCCAGCAGTGTAGATTGGGGGGCCGCCTATGGCTACACCTTC
NA	TRBV19	TRBJ1-1	NA	CASSASGRMNTEAFF	TGTGCCAGTAGCGCCTCGGGACGGATGAACACTGAAGCTTTCTTT
TRBD2	TRBV10-3	TRBJ2-7	many	CAISKREGNYEQYF	TGTGCCATCAGTAAGCGGGAAGGGAATTACGAGCAGTACTTC
NA	TRBV10-1	TRBJ1-6	many	CASTPGSSPLHF	TGCGCCAGCACGCCAGGATCTTCACCCCTCCACTTT
NA	TRBV27	TRBJ2-7	many	CASSLSTGLGARYFEQYF	TGTGCCAGCAGTTTATCTACAGGGTTAGGGGCAAGGTATTTCGAGCAGTACTTC